Listed here are 30 T cell receptor beta chains from one sample, sequenced in a study of CD8 T cells in Susac syndrome. cDNA came from approximately 0.5 to 1 ug RNA primed by random hexamers. TCRdb re-analysed the immunoSEQ multiplex PCR reads in MiXCR, keeping a single row per CDR3 protein. The sample has around 140,000 distinct CDR3 sequences, around 85% seen once. The sequenced material came from CD8+ T cells from PBMCs. These receptor sequences come from a human donor with multiple sclerosis.

This chain joins TRBV6-5 and TRBJ2-1; TRBD2 matches at 11 bases. The CDR3 extends over 14 amino acids. The J segment lost 6 bases and the V segment lost 8 bases, leaving 6 bases of the junction unmatched. Germline CDR1 MNHEY, CDR2 SVGAGI. CDR3 region: CASSLAGGTNEQFF. DNA for the CDR3: TGTGCCAGCTCTCTAGCGGGAGGAACCAATGAGCAGTTCTTC.

This clonotype was detected once. The CDR3 nucleotides are TGCAGCGTTGAGGTGGGCCACTACGAGCAGTACTTC. Translated, it gives CSVEVGHYEQYF. The chain has TRBV29-1 and TRBJ2-7; no firm D call. Germline V lookup: CDR1 SQVTM, CDR2 ANQGSEA. Trimming stripped 3 bases from V and 3 bases from J, with 9 bases between. CDR3 size: 12 residues.

Here the CDR3 DNA reads TGTGCCAGCAGCTTACAGGGGGGTGGCTATGGCTACACCTTC. It is translated as CASSLQGGGYGYTF. This chain uses TRBV11-2 with TRBJ1-2; TRBD1 matches 7 bases. Trimming took 2 bases from V and 4 from J; bases not matched to a gene: 4. The CDR3 has 14 residues. Germline CDR1 SGHAT, CDR2 FQNNGV.

This chain joins TRBV27 and TRBJ2-7; D is ambiguous. The CDR3 extends over 11 amino acids. V shed 7 bases and J shed 1 base, with 5 bases lying between them. CDR1 is MNHEY and CDR2 is SMNVEV in the germline V gene (reference sequence). CDR3 sequence reads: CASNRSYEQYF. CDR3 DNA sequence: TGTGCCAGCAACCGGTCCTACGAGCAGTACTTC.

CDR3 residues: CASSLGQYSPQETQYF. CDR3 bases: TGTGCCAGCAGTCTAGGACAGTACAGTCCGCAAGAGACCCAGTACTTC. The V call is TRBV11-2, the J call TRBJ2-5, with D possibly being TRBD1 (6 bases). V lost 6 bases, J lost 2 bases, and 19 bases lay in between. CDR1 is SGHAT and CDR2 is FQNNGV in the germline V gene. The CDR3 is made up of 16 amino acids.

The genes are TRBV6-5 and TRBJ1-1, with D possibly being TRBD1 (5 bases). Trimming stripped 3 bases from V and 4 bases from J, with 15 bases between. Germline CDR1 is MNHEY and CDR2 is SVGAGI. The CDR3 totals 15 residues. This CDR3 is CASSYIYGQPTEAFF. In DNA form, the CDR3 reads TGTGCCAGCAGTTATATTTACGGACAACCCACTGAAGCTTTCTTT.

The gene calls are TRBV5-5 and TRBJ2-7; no reliable D call. The CDR3 contains 14 residues. V was pared by 1 base and J by 3 bases, with 11 bases between. The germline gives CDR1 SGHKS, CDR2 YYEKEE (reference sequence). The CDR3 bases are TGTGCCAGCAGCTTGCATCGGAAAAACTACGAGCAGTACTTC. This translates into CASSLHRKNYEQYF.

The genes are TRBV19 and TRBJ2-2; the D is unclear. CDR3 length: 15 amino acids. Germline loops: CDR1 LNHDA, CDR2 SQIVND (reference sequence). The V end lost 0 bases, the J end lost 8 bases, and 13 bases lay between the germline ends. The CDR3 is CASSIDLFNRGELFF. The CDR3 nucleotides are TGTGCCAGTAGTATAGATCTATTCAACCGGGGGGAGCTGTTTTTT. The whole variable domain, filled in from reference TRBV19 and TRBJ2-2, reads DGGITQSPKYLFRKEGQNVTLSCEQNLNHDAMYWYRQDPGQGLRLIYYSQIVNDFQKGDIAEGYSVSREKKESFPLTVTSAQKNPTAFYLCASSIDLFNRGELFFGEGSRLTVL.

The rearrangement uses TRBV4-2 and TRBJ1-2; a weak D match, TRBD1 (6 bases). From germline, CDR1 is LGHNA and CDR2 YNFKEQ. The CDR3 consists of 15 residues. V shed 0 bases and J shed 0 bases, with 8 bases lying between them. The CDR3 reads CASSQDRGTNYGYTF. DNA of the CDR3: TGTGCCAGCAGCCAAGACAGGGGTACTAACTATGGCTACACCTTC.

The chain links TRBV25-1 to TRBJ2-6; D possibly matches TRBD1 or TRBD2 (5 bases each). The ends were cut back, 4 bases at V and 0 bases at J, with 10 bases in the middle. Per germline, CDR1 MGHDK and CDR2 SYGVNS. CDR3 length: 16 amino acids. Written as DNA, the CDR3 is TGTGCCAGCAGTGTGGGACGGGGCTCTGGGGCCAACGTCCTGACTTTC. It yields the protein CASSVGRGSGANVLTF. The full variable domain, completed using reference TRBV25-1 and TRBJ2-6, is EADIYQTPRYLVIGTGKKITLECSQTMGHDKMYWYQQDPGMELHLIHYSYGVNSTEKGDLSSESTVSRIRTEHFPLTLESARPSHTSQYLCASSVGRGSGANVLTFGAGSRLTVL.

V and J are TRBV29-1 and TRBJ1-2; no definite D call. CDR3 length equals 15 residues. Trimming took off 8 bases at V and 8 bases at J, with 27 bases between the two ends. From germline, CDR1 is SQVTM and CDR2 ANQGSEA. In DNA form, the CDR3 reads TGCAGCACCCTCGGGAAGGGTTCGGGAAGAGGGGGCTACACCTTC. It encodes CSTLGKGSGRGGYTF.

This chain connects TRBV14 to TRBJ1-6, with unresolved D. Germline lookup yields CDR1 SGHDN and CDR2 FVKESK. This CDR3 comprises 13 residues. V was trimmed by 1 base and J by 9 bases, leaving 7 bases between them. As DNA, the CDR3 is TGTGCCAGCAGCCAAGTATTTGGTTCACCCCTCCACTTT. Its translation is CASSQVFGSPLHF.

This sequence joins TRBV2 and TRBJ1-1; D may be TRBD1 (5 bases). Trimming took off 3 bases at V and 4 bases at J, with 18 bases between the two ends. The length of the CDR3 is 16 residues. Germline V CDR1 and CDR2: SNHLY, FYNNEI. CDR3 in DNA: TGTGCCAGCAGTGATGGGTTGGGGGGTCGAGGCACTGAAGCTTTCTTT. Protein: CASSDGLGGRGTEAFF.

This clonotype appeared a single time. This chain uses TRBV19 with TRBJ2-1; D gene uncertain. From germline, CDR1 is LNHDA and CDR2 SQIVND (reference sequence). The CDR3 is 15 residues long. Between the trimmed V and J ends, which lost 3 bases and 2 bases, there was a span of 11 bases. The CDR3 sequence: CASSIVGRTYNEQFF. CDR3 sequence (DNA): TGTGCCAGTAGTATCGTCGGCAGGACCTACAATGAGCAGTTCTTC. Complete variable domain (other parts from reference TRBV19 and TRBJ2-1): DGGITQSPKYLFRKEGQNVTLSCEQNLNHDAMYWYRQDPGQGLRLIYYSQIVNDFQKGDIAEGYSVSREKKESFPLTVTSAQKNPTAFYLCASSIVGRTYNEQFFGPGTRLTVL.

This clonotype was seen only once. The genes are TRBV7-8 and TRBJ2-7; D gene ambiguous. Germline V gene lookup returns CDR1 SGHVS and CDR2 FQNEAQ. There are 15 residues in the CDR3. Between the trimmed V and J ends, which lost 1 base and 2 bases, there was a span of 12 bases. CDR3 amino acids: CASSLDLDGTYEQYF. CDR3 DNA: TGTGCCAGCAGCTTAGATTTGGACGGTACCTACGAGCAGTACTTC.

The rearrangement links TRBV10-3 to TRBJ2-1; no definite D call. V gave up 3 bases and J gave up 2 bases, with 8 bases separating them. Germline CDR1 and CDR2: ENHRY and SYGVKD. This CDR3 has 14 amino acids. For the CDR3, the DNA is TGTGCCATCAGTGATATCGGAACCTACAATGAGCAGTTCTTC. Translating gives CAISDIGTYNEQFF.

The CDR3 DNA is TGTGCCAGCAGTAACCCTCCGGGACAGAACACCGGGGAGCTGTTTTTT. It is translated as CASSNPPGQNTGELFF. The chain links TRBV6-5 to TRBJ2-2; perhaps TRBD1 as D (6 bases). V was pared by 5 bases and J by 1 base, with 14 bases between. CDR3 length: 16 residues. The germline gives CDR1 MNHEY, CDR2 SVGAGI.

The chain combines TRBV29-1 with TRBJ2-5; 8 bases agree with TRBD2. This CDR3 has 16 amino acids. The V gene end was trimmed by 4 bases and the J gene end by 5 bases; junction bases not matched to a gene: 15. Germline CDR1 and CDR2: SQVTM and ANQGSEA. The CDR3 here is CSVVVVWAGGRETQYF. The CDR3 region has the DNA TGCAGCGTTGTTGTGGTATGGGCGGGAGGTCGGGAGACCCAGTACTTC.

The table lists this clonotype with a count of one. The V and J genes are TRBV19 and TRBJ1-1; D is undetermined. V was trimmed by 2 bases and J by 11 bases, leaving 15 bases between them. The CDR3 covers 13 residues. Germline V lookup: CDR1 LNHDA, CDR2 SQIVND (reference sequence). CDR3 region: CASSISLHPTAFF. The DNA of the CDR3 is TGTGCCAGTAGTATATCATTACACCCCACCGCTTTCTTT.

The rearrangement uses TRBV30 and TRBJ1-2, with 9 bases that match TRBD1. Germline CDR1 and CDR2: GTSNPN and SVGIG (reference sequence). The V gene end was trimmed by 3 bases and the J gene end by 4 bases; junction bases not matched to a gene: 6. This CDR3 is 14 amino acids long. For the CDR3, the DNA is TGTGCCTGGAGACAGGGGGCCAGTGGCTATGGCTACACCTTC. Protein: CAWRQGASGYGYTF.

The chain couples TRBV5-1 to TRBJ2-5; D assignment may be TRBD1 or TRBD2 (6 bases each). The CDR3 is 15 residues long. Trimming stripped 4 bases from V and 0 bases from J, with 13 bases between. CDR1 and CDR2 from the germline V gene are SGHRS and YFSETQ. The CDR3 coding sequence is TGCGCCAGCAGCGGGTTAGGGGGGTACCAAGAGACCCAGTACTTC. Protein sequence: CASSGLGGYQETQYF.

The gene calls are TRBV19 and TRBJ2-1; 9 bases align to TRBD2. Trimming took 7 bases from V and 0 from J; bases not matched to a gene: 4. The length of the CDR3 is 15 residues. CDR1 and CDR2 from the germline V gene are LNHDA and SQIVND (reference sequence). The CDR3, as DNA: TGTGCCAGTACCTTAGCGGGAGACTCCTACAATGAGCAGTTCTTC. Its protein product is CASTLAGDSYNEQFF.

On this clonotype: Sequence at one end of the junction differs from germline and may be a read error. The CDR3 DNA follows: TGTGCTAGCAGCCCGCAGGGAAAGACCTACGAGCAGTACTTC. Protein sequence: CASSPQGKTYEQYF. The chain is built from TRBV7-6 and TRBJ2-7; TRBD1 might be the D (5 bases). The CDR3 consists of 14 residues. The germline V gene encodes CDR1 SGHVS and CDR2 FNYEAQ.

There are a few counts of this clonotype. The J gene is TRBJ2-1, the V gene TRBV6-2 or TRBV6-3; D not certain. The germline V gene encodes CDR1 MNHEY and CDR2 SVGEGT. The CDR3 is made up of 14 amino acids. Deletions cut 0 bases from V and 7 bases from J, with 10 bases between. CDR3 sequence: CASSYSAGENEQFF. As DNA, the CDR3 is TGTGCCAGCAGTTACTCGGCAGGCGAGAATGAGCAGTTCTTC.

The V and J genes are TRBV5-6 and TRBJ2-1; TRBD2 might be the D (5 bases). Trimming took 6 bases from V and 8 from J, leaving 15 bases between them. The CDR3 length is 13 residues. The V gene's germline CDR1 is SGHDT and CDR2 YYEEEE. The CDR3 spells CASIRTLGHEQFF. The CDR3 nucleotides read TGTGCCAGCATCCGGACTCTAGGCCATGAGCAGTTCTTC. Looking up the rest from reference TRBV5-6 and TRBJ2-1 gives the full variable domain: DAGVTQSPTHLIKTRGQQVTLRCSPKSGHDTVSWYQQALGQGPQFIFQYYEEEERQRGNFPDRFSGHQFPNYSSELNVNALLLGDSALYLCASIRTLGHEQFFGPGTRLTVL.

V and J are TRBV14 and TRBJ2-1; D assignment may be TRBD1 or TRBD2 (5 bases each). From germline, CDR1 is SGHDN and CDR2 FVKESK. Trimming stripped 3 bases from V and 10 bases from J, with 16 bases between. The CDR3 is made up of 14 amino acids. CDR3 DNA sequence: TGTGCCAGCAGCCACATTTACCGGGGCAGAGAGCAGTTCTTC. Translation gives CASSHIYRGREQFF.

The rearrangement joins TRBV10-3 to TRBJ1-1; D remains unclear. Germline CDR1 and CDR2: ENHRY and SYGVKD. The CDR3 covers 16 residues. Between the trimmed V and J ends, which lost 4 bases and 6 bases, there was a span of 21 bases. The CDR3 loop is CAISGPRRTQNAEAFF. The CDR3 DNA reads TGTGCCATCAGTGGCCCTAGACGGACCCAAAACGCTGAAGCTTTCTTT.

The chain is built from TRBV19 and TRBJ2-1; no clear D. The CDR3 length is 15 residues. Between the trimmed V and J ends, which lost 6 bases and 2 bases, there was a span of 14 bases. Germline V gene lookup returns CDR1 LNHDA and CDR2 SQIVND (reference sequence). CDR3 amino acids: CASSHTYGPYNEQFF. CDR3 DNA sequence: TGTGCCAGTAGCCACACCTACGGTCCCTACAATGAGCAGTTCTTC.

CDR3 amino acids: CASSSWTGSTDTQYF. For the CDR3, the DNA is TGTGCCAGCAGCTCATGGACAGGGAGCACAGATACGCAGTATTTT. The chain carries TRBV7-9 and TRBJ2-3; 8 positions agree with TRBD1. Germline V gene sequence: CDR1 SEHNR, CDR2 FQNEAQ (reference sequence). V shed 4 bases and J 0 bases; nucleotides not matched to a gene: 3. The CDR3 is 15 residues long.

J is TRBJ1-1 and V is TRBV7-2; a possible D gene is TRBD1 (5 bases). Trimming shortened V by 5 bases and J by 4 bases, and 11 bases separated the two germline ends. This CDR3 spans 13 amino acids. CDR1 is SGHTA and CDR2 is FQGNSA in the germline V gene. The CDR3 DNA reads as TGTGCCAGCAGCGTAGGGGACTTCACTGAAGCTTTCTTT. This gives the protein CASSVGDFTEAFF. Using reference TRBV7-2 and TRBJ1-1 for the parts outside the CDR3, the full variable domain is GAGVSQSPSNKVTEKGKDVELRCDPISGHTALYWYRQSLGQGLEFLIYFQGNSAPDKSGLPSDRFSAERTGGSVSTLTIQRTQQEDSAVYLCASSVGDFTEAFFGQGTRLTVV.